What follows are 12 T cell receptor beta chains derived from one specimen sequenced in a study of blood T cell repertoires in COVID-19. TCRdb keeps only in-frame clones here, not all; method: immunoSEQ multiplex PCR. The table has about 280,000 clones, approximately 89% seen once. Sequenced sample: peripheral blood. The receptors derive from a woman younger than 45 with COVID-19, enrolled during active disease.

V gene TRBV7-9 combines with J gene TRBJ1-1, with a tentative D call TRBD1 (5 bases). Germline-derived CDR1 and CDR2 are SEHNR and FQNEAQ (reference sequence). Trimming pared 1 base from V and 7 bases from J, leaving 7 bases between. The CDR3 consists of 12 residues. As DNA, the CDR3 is TGTGCCAGCAGCTTAGTCACAGGTGAAGCTTTCTTT. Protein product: CASSLVTGEAFF. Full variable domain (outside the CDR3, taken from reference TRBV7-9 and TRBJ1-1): DTGVSQNPRHKITKRGQNVTFRCDPISEHNRLYWYRQTLGQGPEFLTYFQNEAQLEKSRLLSDRFSAERPKGSFSTLEIQRTEQGDSAMYLCASSLVTGEAFFGQGTRLTVV.

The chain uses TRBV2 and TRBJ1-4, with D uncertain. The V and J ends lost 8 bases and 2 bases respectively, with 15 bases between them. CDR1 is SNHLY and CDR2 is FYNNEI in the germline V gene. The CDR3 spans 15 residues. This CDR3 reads CASVSGSLTNEKLFF. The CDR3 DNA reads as TGTGCCAGCGTCTCCGGGTCGTTGACTAATGAAAAACTGTTTTTT. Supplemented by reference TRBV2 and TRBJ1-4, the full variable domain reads EPEVTQTPSHQVTQMGQEVILRCVPISNHLYFYWYRQILGQKVEFLVSFYNNEISEKSEIFDDQFSVERPDGSNFTLKIRSTKLEDSAMYFCASVSGSLTNEKLFFGSGTQLSVL.

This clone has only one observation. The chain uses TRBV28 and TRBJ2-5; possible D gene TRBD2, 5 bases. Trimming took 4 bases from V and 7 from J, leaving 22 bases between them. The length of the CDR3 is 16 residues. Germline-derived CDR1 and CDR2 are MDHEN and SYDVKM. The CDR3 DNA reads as TGTGCCAGCAGTTCCCAAGGGCCACCCCCCGAGGGGACCCAGTACTTC. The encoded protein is CASSSQGPPPEGTQYF.

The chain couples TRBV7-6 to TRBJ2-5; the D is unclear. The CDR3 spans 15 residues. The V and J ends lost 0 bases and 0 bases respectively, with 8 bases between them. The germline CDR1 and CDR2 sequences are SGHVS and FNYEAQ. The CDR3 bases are TGTGCCAGCAGCTTAGCGGAGACCGACCAAGAGACCCAGTACTTC. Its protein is CASSLAETDQETQYF.

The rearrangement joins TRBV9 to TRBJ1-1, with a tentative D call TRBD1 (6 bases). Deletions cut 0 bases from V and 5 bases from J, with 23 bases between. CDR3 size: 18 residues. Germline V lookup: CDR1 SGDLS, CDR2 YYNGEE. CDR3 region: CASSVVRGRLSDRTEAFF. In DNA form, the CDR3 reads TGTGCCAGCAGCGTAGTTCGTGGCAGGTTATCCGACAGGACTGAAGCTTTCTTT.

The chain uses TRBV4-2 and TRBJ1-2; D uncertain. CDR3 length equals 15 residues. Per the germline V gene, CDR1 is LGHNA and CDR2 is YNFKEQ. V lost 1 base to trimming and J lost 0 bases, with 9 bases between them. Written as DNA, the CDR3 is TGTGCCAGCAGCCAAGCAGAGGGAGCTAACTATGGCTACACCTTC. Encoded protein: CASSQAEGANYGYTF.

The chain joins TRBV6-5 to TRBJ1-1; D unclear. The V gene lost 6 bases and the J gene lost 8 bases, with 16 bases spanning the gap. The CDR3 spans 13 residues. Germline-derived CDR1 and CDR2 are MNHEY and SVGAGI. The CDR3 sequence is CASSPRGYGEAFF. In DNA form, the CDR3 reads TGTGCCAGCAGCCCCCGCGGGTATGGCGAAGCTTTCTTT.

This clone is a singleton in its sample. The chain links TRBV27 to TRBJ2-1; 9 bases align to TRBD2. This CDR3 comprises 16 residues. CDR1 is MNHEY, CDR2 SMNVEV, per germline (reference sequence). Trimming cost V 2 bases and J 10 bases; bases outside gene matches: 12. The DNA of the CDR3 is TGTGCCAGCAGTTTAGGGTTGCGGGGGGGCCTGGAAGAGCAGTTCTTC. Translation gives CASSLGLRGGLEEQFF.

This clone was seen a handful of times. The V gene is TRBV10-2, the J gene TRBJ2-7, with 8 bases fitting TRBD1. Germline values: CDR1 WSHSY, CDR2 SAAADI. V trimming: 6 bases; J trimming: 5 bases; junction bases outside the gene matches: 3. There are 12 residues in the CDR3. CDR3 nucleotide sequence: TGCGCCAGCAGCCCGACAGGGGACGAGCAGTACTTC. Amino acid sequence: CASSPTGDEQYF.

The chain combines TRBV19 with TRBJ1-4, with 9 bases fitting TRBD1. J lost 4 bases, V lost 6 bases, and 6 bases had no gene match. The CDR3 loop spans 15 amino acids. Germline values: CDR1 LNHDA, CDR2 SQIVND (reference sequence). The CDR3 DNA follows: TGTGCCAGTAGGGACAGGGGCTTTGTTAATGAAAAACTGTTTTTT. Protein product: CASRDRGFVNEKLFF.

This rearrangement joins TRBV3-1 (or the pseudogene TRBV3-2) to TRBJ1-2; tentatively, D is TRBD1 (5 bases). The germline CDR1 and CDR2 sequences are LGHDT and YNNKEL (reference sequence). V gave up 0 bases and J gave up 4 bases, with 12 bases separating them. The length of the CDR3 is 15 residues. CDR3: CASSQEGGFGYGYTF. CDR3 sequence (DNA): TGTGCCAGCAGCCAAGAGGGGGGTTTCGGCTATGGCTACACCTTC.

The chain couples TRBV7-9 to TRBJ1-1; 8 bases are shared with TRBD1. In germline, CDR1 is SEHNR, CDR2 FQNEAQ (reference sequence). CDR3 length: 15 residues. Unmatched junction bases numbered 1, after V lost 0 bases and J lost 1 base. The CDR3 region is CASSLAGQANTEAFF. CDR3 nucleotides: TGTGCCAGCAGCTTAGCGGGACAGGCGAACACTGAAGCTTTCTTT. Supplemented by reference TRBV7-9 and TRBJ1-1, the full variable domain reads DTGVSQNPRHKITKRGQNVTFRCDPISEHNRLYWYRQTLGQGPEFLTYFQNEAQLEKSRLLSDRFSAERPKGSFSTLEIQRTEQGDSAMYLCASSLAGQANTEAFFGQGTRLTVV.